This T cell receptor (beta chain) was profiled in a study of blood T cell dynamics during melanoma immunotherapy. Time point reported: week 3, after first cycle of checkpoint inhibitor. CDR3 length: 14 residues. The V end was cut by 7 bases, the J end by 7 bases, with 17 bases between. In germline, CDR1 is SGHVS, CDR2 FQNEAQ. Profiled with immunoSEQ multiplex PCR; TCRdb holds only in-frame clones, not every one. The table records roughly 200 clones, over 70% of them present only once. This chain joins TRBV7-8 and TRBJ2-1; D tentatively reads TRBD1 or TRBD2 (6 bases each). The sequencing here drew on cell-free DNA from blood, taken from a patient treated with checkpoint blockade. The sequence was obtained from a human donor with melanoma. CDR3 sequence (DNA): TGTGCCAGCATACTAGCAGGGGTTTGGAATGAGCAGTTCTTC. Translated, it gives CASILAGVWNEQFF.